The TCR beta chain under discussion was sequenced for a study of blood T cells in healthy people across ages. With a J-beta primer mix and a sample-barcoded 5' primer, a second PCR ran roughly 6 to 11 cycles. Using its own MiXCR run on the 5' RACE reads, TCRdb lists one record per CDR3 protein. The repertoire includes about 810,000 distinct CDR3 sequences, 35% to 40% of them detected once, and over 10% sits in the top ten. On this clonotype: One end of the junction is discordant with germline, which a read error may explain.

Germline CDR1 is SGDLS and CDR2 is YYNGEE. The CDR3 loop spans 16 amino acids. The chain has TRBV9 and TRBJ2-3; TRBD2 matches 16 bases. The material sequenced was blood. This clonotype was sampled from a man younger than 30 in good health. The CDR3 protein is CASSVGTSGGADTQYF. CDR3 DNA sequence: TGTGCCAGTAGCGTAGGGACTAGCGGGGGGGCAGATACGCAGTATTTT.